This entry lists 8 T cell receptor beta chains sequenced from one sample in a study of spatial heterogeneity in lung cancer. Their antigen targets remain unknown. The time point: sample taken at primary tumor resection. TCRdb independently ran MiXCR on the 5' RACE reads; one entry per CDR3 protein. The sample lists fewer than 20,000 distinct CDR3 sequences, about 6% occurring once. General study findings and limits: Within tumors, counts of expanded alpha and beta TCRs tracked tumor mutation counts.

Sequenced material: lung tumor tissue, taken at surgery. The receptor source for this set is a female donor with early-stage non-small cell lung cancer.

This clonotype was observed at least ten times. The chain has TRBV19 and TRBJ2-4; maybe TRBD1 (5 bases). Germline lookup yields CDR1 LNHDA and CDR2 SQIVND (reference sequence). The V end lost 6 bases, the J end lost 0 bases, and 21 bases lay between the germline ends. The CDR3 covers 18 residues. CDR3 sequence (DNA): TGTGCCAGTAGATCCCTCCGCGCAGGGATTTTAGCCAAAAACATTCAGTACTTC. This encodes CASRSLRAGILAKNIQYF.

Ten or more counts support this clonotype. J is TRBJ2-7 and V is TRBV2, with 7 bases aligning to TRBD1. V lost 7 bases, J lost 2 bases, and 5 bases stayed unmatched. This CDR3 has 13 amino acids. Germline CDR1 and CDR2: SNHLY and FYNNEI. The CDR3 protein is CASMAQGAYEQYF. The CDR3 DNA reads as TGTGCCAGCATGGCCCAGGGGGCCTACGAGCAGTACTTC.

By frequency in the sample, this clonotype is medium-sized (0.01 to 0.1%). V usage is TRBV7-2 and J usage is TRBJ1-3; a weak D match, TRBD1 (6 bases). Germline CDR1 and CDR2: SGHTA and FQGNSA. This CDR3 is built from 13 residues. V dropped 3 bases and J dropped 16 bases, with 19 bases sitting between them. CDR3 DNA sequence: TGTGCCAGCAGCTTGGCGGGGGCCGGCCCCCCGTATTTT. Residues: CASSLAGAGPPYF.

This clonotype was observed many times. The chain has TRBV28 and TRBJ2-5, with 8 bases aligning to TRBD1. The CDR3 covers 15 residues. Trimming took 5 bases from V and 4 from J; bases not matched to a gene: 9. Germline CDR1 reads MDHEN; CDR2 reads SYDVKM. In DNA, the CDR3 is TGTGCCAGCAGTCCCGGGACAGGAGAGGTAGAGACCCAGTACTTC. Protein: CASSPGTGEVETQYF.

V usage is TRBV6-6 and J usage is TRBJ1-2; the D is unclear. The germline CDR1 and CDR2 sequences are MNHNY and SVGAGI (reference sequence). The germline V and J ends were trimmed by 5 bases and 2 bases, with 6 bases remaining between them. This CDR3 contains 12 residues. The CDR3 DNA is TGTGCCAGCAGTAACGACAACTATGGCTACACCTTC. This translates into CASSNDNYGYTF.

The table lists this clonotype with a few counts. This chain uses TRBV28 with TRBJ1-6, with D unclear. Per germline, CDR1 MDHEN and CDR2 SYDVKM. The CDR3 has 13 residues. Trimming cost V 6 bases and J 9 bases, with 12 bases left between them. The CDR3 bases are TGTGCCAGCAGGATAGCCTTGCGTTCACCCCTCCACTTT. Protein: CASRIALRSPLHF.

This clonotype was found many times. The genes are TRBV6-6 and TRBJ1-1; D is ambiguous. The V end was cut by 2 bases, the J end by 1 base, with 5 bases between. CDR1 is MNHNY, CDR2 SVGAGI, per germline (reference sequence). CDR3 length equals 13 residues. CDR3 DNA: TGTGCCAGCAGTTACGCCGGGAACACTGAAGCTTTCTTT. Its translation is CASSYAGNTEAFF.

The chain joins TRBV7-9 to TRBJ2-7, with 7 positions matching TRBD1. Germline trimming cut 5 bases from V and 1 base from J; bases unmatched to any gene: 8. There are 15 residues in the CDR3. CDR1 and CDR2 (germline): SEHNR, FQNEAQ (reference sequence). CDR3 sequence (DNA): TGTGCCAGCAGCCCAGAGGGGGCCGGTTCCTACGAGCAGTACTTC. Protein: CASSPEGAGSYEQYF.